This T cell receptor beta chain was identified in a study of cytomegalovirus exposure and HLA in healthy donors. Overall study context: In terms of ancestry, the Caucasian-associated cluster contained 75% to 90% of the approximately 380 genotyped donors.

This clone was observed a few times. What it recognizes is unknown. V was trimmed by 4 bases and J by 2 bases, leaving 12 bases between them. Germline V gives CDR1 LNHDA, CDR2 SQIVND (reference sequence). The CDR3 length is 15 residues. Study observations and caveats: Analysis performed later found 16,951 TCR beta sequences associated with HLA alleles at 0.05 false discovery rate. Presence/absence results assume similar sequencing depth per donor, which may not hold.

PCR amplification relied on 60 Vbeta primers (plus 13 Jbeta primers). Assay used: immunoSEQ multiplex PCR; TCRdb lists only in-frame clones, some missing. The data show approximately 140,000 clones, almost 85% seen once. Sequencing input: PBMCs. The receptor was isolated from a man aged 18 to 35 in good health and CMV-seropositive. The genes are TRBV19 and TRBJ1-5, with D possibly TRBD1 on 6 matching bases. The CDR3 sequence is CASSTPRQGNQPQHF. The CDR3, as DNA: TGTGCCAGTAGTACTCCCCGACAGGGCAATCAGCCCCAGCATTTT.